These 9 T cell receptor beta chains were sequenced from one sample in a study of OX40 agonist ivuxolimab in advanced cancers. Only in-frame clones appear in the TCRdb table, and some are missing; sequencing was by immunoSEQ multiplex PCR. Here the sample spans under 20,000 clones, around 74% being singletons. The sequenced sample was CD4+ or CD8+ T cells sorted from blood, obtained in a trial of the OX40 agonist ivuxolimab. The receptors were gathered from an adult with an advanced solid tumor such as melanoma, head and neck, liver or kidney cancer.

This clone was seen a few times. J is TRBJ2-6 and V is TRBV19; D perhaps matches TRBD2 (6 bases). V lost 10 bases to trimming and J lost 0 bases, with 19 bases between them. Germline CDR1 and CDR2: LNHDA and SQIVND (reference sequence). The CDR3 has 17 amino acids. This CDR3 reads CATNRDSSSSGANVLTF. In DNA form, the CDR3 reads TGTGCCACAAACCGGGACTCCTCCTCCTCTGGGGCCAACGTCCTGACTTTC. The variable domain in full, with the rest retrieved from reference TRBV19 and TRBJ2-6, is DGGITQSPKYLFRKEGQNVTLSCEQNLNHDAMYWYRQDPGQGLRLIYYSQIVNDFQKGDIAEGYSVSREKKESFPLTVTSAQKNPTAFYLCATNRDSSSSGANVLTFGAGSRLTVL.

This clone has a handful of counts. The V call is TRBV19, the J call TRBJ1-1, with 9 bases matching TRBD1. The germline gives CDR1 LNHDA, CDR2 SQIVND (reference sequence). Losses at the gene ends were 7 bases for V and 1 base for J; bases not matched to a gene: 7. This CDR3 region has 15 residues. The DNA of the CDR3 is TGTGCCAGTACCGGGACAGGGCGCAAGAACACTGAAGCTTTCTTT. It codes for CASTGTGRKNTEAFF.

The rearrangement uses TRBV28 and TRBJ2-3; either TRBD1 or TRBD2 may fit D (5 bases each). The CDR3 runs 15 residues. Germline CDR1 and CDR2: MDHEN and SYDVKM. The V and J ends lost 2 bases and 2 bases respectively, with 11 bases between them. The CDR3 sequence is CASSLEGPLTDTQYF. DNA for the CDR3: TGTGCCAGCAGTTTAGAGGGGCCTCTCACAGATACGCAGTATTTT.

Of note for this clone: A much bigger clone sits one base away, suggesting this may be a read error. Other DNA variants within this sample encode the same CDR3. The V gene is TRBV9, the J gene TRBJ1-2, with TRBD1 matching 8 bases. CDR1 and CDR2 from the germline V gene are SGDLS and YYNGEE. This CDR3 has 15 residues. This CDR3 reads CASSVGGTGGYGYTF. As DNA, the CDR3 is TGTGCCAGTAGCGTGGGAGGGACAGGCGGCTATGGCTACACCTTC.

The chain is built from TRBV27 and TRBJ1-3; D possibly corresponds to TRBD1 (5 bases). This CDR3 has 15 amino acids. Germline loops: CDR1 MNHEY, CDR2 SMNVEV (reference sequence). The V end was cut by 0 bases, the J end by 6 bases, with 12 bases between. CDR3 in DNA: TGTGCCAGCAGTTTATCGGGGGACTGGTTAAACACCATATATTTT. Translating gives CASSLSGDWLNTIYF.

This sequence joins TRBV7-2 and TRBJ2-2, with 7 bases identical to TRBD1. The germline gives CDR1 SGHTA, CDR2 FQGNSA. Losses at the gene ends were 5 bases for V and 4 bases for J; bases not matched to a gene: 10. The CDR3 length is 16 residues. CDR3 DNA: TGTGCCAGCAGCGGACATACAGGGGTCACCACCGGGGAGCTGTTTTTT. Translating gives CASSGHTGVTTGELFF. The full variable domain, in which reference TRBV7-2 and TRBJ2-2 provide the parts outside the CDR3, is GAGVSQSPSNKVTEKGKDVELRCDPISGHTALYWYRQSLGQGLEFLIYFQGNSAPDKSGLPSDRFSAERTGGSVSTLTIQRTQQEDSAVYLCASSGHTGVTTGELFFGEGSRLTVL.

The CDR3 is CASSRAGGQPQHF. The CDR3 DNA sequence: TGTGCCAGCAGCAGGGCGGGGGGTCAGCCCCAGCATTTT. The chain has TRBV7-9 and TRBJ1-5; maybe TRBD1 (5 bases). V lost 5 bases and J 6 bases, leaving 11 bases between the germline ends. Per germline, CDR1 SEHNR and CDR2 FQNEAQ (reference sequence). This CDR3 has 13 amino acids.

This clone was recorded a few times. The chain recombines TRBV30 with TRBJ2-6; D might be TRBD1 or TRBD2, each matching 5 bases. V dropped 1 base and J dropped 3 bases, with 7 bases sitting between them. The V gene's germline CDR1 is GTSNPN and CDR2 SVGIG (reference sequence). This CDR3 has 14 amino acids. The CDR3 region is CAWSAGSGANVLTF. The CDR3 coding sequence is TGTGCCTGGAGTGCAGGGAGTGGGGCCAACGTCCTGACTTTC.

V usage is TRBV28 and J usage is TRBJ1-2; 8 positions match TRBD1. V lost 4 bases and J lost 3; bases outside the gene matches: 10. CDR3 length: 16 residues. Germline V CDR1 and CDR2: MDHEN, SYDVKM. CDR3 DNA: TGTGCCAGCAGTTCCGATCGGACAGGGTTTTACTATGGCTACACCTTC. Translating it yields CASSSDRTGFYYGYTF.